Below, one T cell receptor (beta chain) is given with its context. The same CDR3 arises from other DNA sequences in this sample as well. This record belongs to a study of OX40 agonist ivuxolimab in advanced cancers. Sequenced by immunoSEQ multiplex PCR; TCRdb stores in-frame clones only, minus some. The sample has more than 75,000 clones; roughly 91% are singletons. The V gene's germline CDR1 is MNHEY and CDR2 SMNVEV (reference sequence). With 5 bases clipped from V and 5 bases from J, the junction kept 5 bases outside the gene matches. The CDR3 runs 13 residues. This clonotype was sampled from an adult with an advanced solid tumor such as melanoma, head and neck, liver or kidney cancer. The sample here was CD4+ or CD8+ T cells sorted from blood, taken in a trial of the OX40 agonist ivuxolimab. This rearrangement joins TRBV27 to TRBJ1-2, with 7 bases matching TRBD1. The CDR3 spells CASSPTGNYGYTF. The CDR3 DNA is TGTGCCAGCAGTCCGACAGGGAATTATGGCTACACCTTC.